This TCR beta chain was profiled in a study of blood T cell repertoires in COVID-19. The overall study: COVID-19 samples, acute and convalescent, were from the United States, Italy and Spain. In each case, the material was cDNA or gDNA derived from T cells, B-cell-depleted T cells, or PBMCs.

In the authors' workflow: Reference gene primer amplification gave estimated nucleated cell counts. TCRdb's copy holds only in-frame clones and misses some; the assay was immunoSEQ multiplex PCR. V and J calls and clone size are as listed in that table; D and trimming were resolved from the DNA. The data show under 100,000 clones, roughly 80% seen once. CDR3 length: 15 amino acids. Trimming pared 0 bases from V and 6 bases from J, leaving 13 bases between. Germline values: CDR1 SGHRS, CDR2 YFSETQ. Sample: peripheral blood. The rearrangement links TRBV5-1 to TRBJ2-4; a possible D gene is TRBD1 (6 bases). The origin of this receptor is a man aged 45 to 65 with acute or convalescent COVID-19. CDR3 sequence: CASSLGSGTPNIQYF. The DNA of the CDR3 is TGCGCCAGCAGCTTGGGGTCCGGGACACCAAACATTCAGTACTTC.